This T cell receptor beta chain was sequenced during a study of shared clonotypes between healthy human individuals (dated by TCRdb to the early 2020s). Context from the whole study: A few men and two women, aged 18 to 49 years, made up the cohort. Each donor's leukapheresis produced roughly between roughly 0.85 and 10 billion PBMCs. To increase sequencing depth and limit assay-specific biases, different laboratories used diverse techniques to prepare libraries and sequence TCR repertoires. For each donor, CD4 naive and CD4 memory were each given three plates, CD8 naive was given two plates, and CD8 memory was given one plate. The study deeply sequenced blood TCR repertoires of five healthy adults to estimate repertoire size and the extent of clonotype sharing between individuals.

Using the deep immunoSEQ assay, multiplex PCR amplified TCR CDR3 regions from genomic DNA. Extracted genomic DNA from each cell subset was distributed evenly across all wells of several immunoSEQ 96-well plates, and each plate was treated as a replicate. For sorted subsets, each replicate PCR was loaded with about 200 ng genomic DNA, equivalent to 30,000 or so T cell genomes. The purified libraries were quantified using a Qubit 3.0 fluorometer, sized with a Bioanalyzer 2100, and then quantified again using the KAPA Library Quantification kit. A separate single-read 150-cycle Illumina NextSeq 550 flow cell was used to sequence each immunoSEQ 96-well plate. Regarding the original processing steps: Because the immunoSEQ output included only junctional sequences and no quality scores, the filtering could not be the same as the filtering used for full-length reads. To assign V/J genes and CDR3, sequences were annotated using PyIR, a Python wrapper for IgBLAST v1.9, with IMGT germline references. Any read was removed if the V/J assignment was weak (E-value above 1e-6), the CDR3 was missing, or the read contained stop codons, out-of-frame junctions, or ambiguous translated residues. V3J clonotypes were defined as sequences sharing the same inferred V gene, J gene, and CDR3 amino acid sequence. Percentage overlap between repertoires was calculated by dividing the number of shared unique clonotypes by the size of the smaller repertoire. Three approaches were used to assess repertoire richness: RTK rarefaction, the Chao1 estimator, and Recon v2.1 estimates of unobserved clonotypes. Generation probabilities were computed with OLGA for all TCRbeta clonotypes obtained by the gDNA method from several donors. TCRdb's version of the immuneACCESS table is confined to in-frame rearrangements and falls short of the full clone set. An unresolved V gene accounts for under half of the shortfall where checked; the remainder is of unknown origin. For V, J and clone size, that table is used; D and trimming come from the DNA. The sample yields about 1.4 million clones; about 96% were counted once. The ten largest clonotypes hold approximately 1% of the sample.

The donors were healthy, HIV-negative adults with no recently reported acute infections or vaccinations. Only Caucasian adults living in Nashville, Tennessee, USA were represented among the donors. Magnetic negative selection was used to enrich CD4+ T cells, after which naive cells were positively selected on CD45RA and the negative fraction became the memory subset. Blood was obtained by leukapheresis, after which PBMCs were separated by Ficoll-Histopaque density gradient centrifugation and cryopreserved in liquid nitrogen vapor phase. Analytical flow cytometry was used to check the purity and quantity of each magnetically sorted T cell population. Genomic DNA was isolated from every sorted fraction and measured by UV absorbance on a Nanodrop 2000c. Concerning this clone itself: Its target antigen remains unknown. It has no much larger one-base neighbor in the sample; base qualities were not kept.

What the study reported, not specific to this receptor: Pairwise subsampling led to the expectation that sequencing depth would affect the degree of clonotype sharing among donors. Naive subsets generally had larger estimated clonotype richness than memory subsets. Clonotypes shared by all four sorted-subset donors showed higher generation probabilities than non-shared clonotypes. Even with the large sequencing depth, rarefaction of the sorted-subset datasets indicated that sequencing was incomplete. Only blood was sampled, and tissue TCR repertoires likely differ from those in blood. Because the study included only a small number of donors, the genetic and exposure-history diversity represented was limited. Sharing across a handful of donors was observed for about 5% of naive CD4, over 3% of naive CD8, 2% to 2.5% of memory CD4, and roughly 0.4% of memory CD8 clonotypes.

At the junction V is shortened by 6 bases and J by 1 base, with 12 bases in between. From its cysteine to its phenylalanine, the CDR3 spans 14 amino acids. Only the CDR3 portion is preserved as DNA: 42 bases, with reading frame beginning at the first base. The germline V gene sets CDR1 to WSHSY and CDR2 to SAAADI. The sequence came from a man aged 30 to 45 in good health. The chain joins TRBV10-2 to TRBJ2-5; the D gene remains uncertain. Sample: naive CD4+ T cells sorted from blood. This specimen's cell subset or site label, interpreted: CD45RA+ positively selected. Here the CDR3 is given as CASRRLGSQETQYF. The DNA sequence is as follows: TGCGCCAGCAGGAGGTTGGGCAGCCAAGAGACCCAGTACTTC.